This TCR beta chain originates from a study of blood T cell repertoires in COVID-19. At the level of the study: The cDNA or gDNA used as material had been derived from T cells, B-cell-depleted T cells, or PBMCs.

Per the original data handling: Amplification of reference gene primers provided the estimated nucleated cell counts. Assay used: immunoSEQ multiplex PCR; TCRdb lists only in-frame clones, some missing. D and trimming come from the DNA, and the V and J calls and clone size come from that table. This table has around 300,000 clones, roughly nine tenths appearing once. Germline V gene lookup returns CDR1 MDHEN and CDR2 SYDVKM. V was cut by 2 bases and J by 2 bases, with 13 bases left in between. This CDR3 is built from 15 residues. This clone has just a few counts. Cohort allocation depended upon clinical history that participants reported.

This chain links TRBV28 with TRBJ2-7; weak D call: TRBD1 (6 bases). Sample: PBMCs or T cells enriched from blood (not recorded which). The TCR comes from a woman aged 60 to 75 who had recovered from COVID-19. CDR3 in amino acids: CASSLVQGQTYEQYF. For the CDR3, the DNA is TGTGCCAGCAGTTTAGTCCAGGGGCAGACCTACGAGCAGTACTTC.